These T cell receptor beta chains were read from a single sample in a study of cytomegalovirus exposure and HLA in healthy donors. Assay: immunoSEQ multiplex PCR; the TCRdb copy retains only in-frame clones and omits some. The table shows over 250,000 clones, with 70% to 90% occurring only once. The sample consisted of PBMCs. All receptors come from a young woman in good health and CMV-seronegative. Each CDR3 is given with its conserved first and last residue. A D gene is named only where the DNA matches it firmly. Size is stated for part of the rows, as once, few or many counts, or as a class when the clone is expanded.

j_gene | v_gene | abundance | d_gene | CDR3nt | CDR3aa
TRBJ1-1 | TRBV29-1 | NA | NA | TGCAGCGTTGTTCTGTCGAACACTGAAGCTTTCTTT | CSVVLSNTEAFF
TRBJ2-1 | TRBV6-5 | NA | NA | TGTGCCAGCAGTTACTCCCGAGCAGGGGTTAGCAATGAGCAGTTCTTC | CASSYSRAGVSNEQFF
TRBJ2-1 | TRBV11-3 | NA | TRBD2 | TGTGCCAGCAGCATAGAGATAGGGACTAGCGGGAGCGATGAGCAGTTCTTC | CASSIEIGTSGSDEQFF
TRBJ2-3 | TRBV30 | NA | TRBD2 | TGTGCCTGGAACCCGACTAGCGGGGGTAGCACAGATACGCAGTATTTT | CAWNPTSGGSTDTQYF
TRBJ1-5 | TRBV7-9 | few | TRBD1 | TGTGCCAGGAGACAGGGGCAGCCCCAGCATTTT | CARRQGQPQHF
TRBJ2-7 | TRBV30 | NA | NA | TGTGCCTGGAGTGCTTCATCGACAGGGAGGAGCTACGAGCAGTACTTC | CAWSASSTGRSYEQYF
TRBJ1-1 | TRBV5-1 | once | TRBD1 | TGCGCCAGCAGGGGTTCAGGGGGCAGGATGAACACTGAAGCTTTCTTT | CASRGSGGRMNTEAFF
TRBJ2-7 | TRBV19 | NA | NA | TGTGCCAGTAGTATAAGCGAGGAGAACGAGCAGTACTTC | CASSISEENEQYF
TRBJ2-3 | TRBV9 | NA | NA | TGTGCCAGCAGCGTAGAACAGGGAGAAGGCCCAGATACGCAGTATTTT | CASSVEQGEGPDTQYF
TRBJ2-7 | TRBV19 | NA | TRBD1 | TGTGCCAGTAGTATCACTGCAGGGGGCGAGAAAAACGAGCAGTACTTC | CASSITAGGEKNEQYF
TRBJ2-3 | TRBV25-1 | NA | TRBD2 | TGTGCCAGCCGACAGTCGGGAGGAACGCAGTATTTT | CASRQSGGTQYF
TRBJ1-6 | TRBV6-1 | NA | NA | TGTGCCAGCAGTCCCCTGACAGGCTATAATTCACCCCTCCACTTT | CASSPLTGYNSPLHF
TRBJ2-7 | TRBV18 | once | NA | TGTGCCAGCTCCCCGTGGGGGGTTTTTAGCTACGAGCAGTACTTC | CASSPWGVFSYEQYF
TRBJ1-2 | TRBV30 | NA | TRBD1 | TGTGCCTGGCTTGAAGGGACAGGGGAATACTATGGCTACACCTTC | CAWLEGTGEYYGYTF
TRBJ1-2 | TRBV6-5 | NA | NA | TGTGCCAGCAGTTTGGGAGGGGGAAACAACTATGGCTACACCTTC | CASSLGGGNNYGYTF
TRBJ1-1 | TRBV4-1 | NA | NA | TGCGCCAGCAGCCAGACTGACCGGGGGAACACTGAAGCTTTCTTT | CASSQTDRGNTEAFF
TRBJ1-5 | TRBV6-5 | NA | NA | TGTGCCAGCAGTTCGGAAGGGGAACAGCCCCAGCATTTT | CASSSEGEQPQHF
TRBJ2-3 | TRBV4-3 | NA | NA | TGCGCCAGCAGCCAGGGGGAGGAAGATACGCAGTATTTT | CASSQGEEDTQYF
TRBJ1-2 | TRBV6-4 | NA | TRBD1 | TGTGCCAGCAGGGATCGGGACAGGGGAATACCTAACTATGGCTACACCTTC | CASRDRDRGIPNYGYTF
TRBJ2-1 | TRBV7-2 | NA | NA | TGTGCCAGCAGCTTAGCCAATTACAATGAGCAGTTCTTC | CASSLANYNEQFF
TRBJ1-2 | TRBV9 | NA | NA | TGTGCCAGCAGCGTAGAACAGGGAGATGGCTACACCTTC | CASSVEQGDGYTF
TRBJ2-7 | TRBV18 | NA | TRBD2 | TGTGCCAGCTCCCCGACTAGCAGCTACGAGCAGTACTTC | CASSPTSSYEQYF
TRBJ1-2 | TRBV7-9 | NA | TRBD1 | TGTGCCAGCAGCTCTACAGGGGACGCTAACTATGGCTACACCTTC | CASSSTGDANYGYTF
TRBJ1-2 | TRBV6-1 | NA | NA | TGTGCCAGCAGTGAATGGGGGCAGGCGGAAGGCTACACCTTC | CASSEWGQAEGYTF
TRBJ1-2 | TRBV6-1 | NA | NA | TGTGCCAGCAGTGACACAGGCCTCTATGGCTACACCTTC | CASSDTGLYGYTF
TRBJ1-2 | TRBV19 | NA | NA | TGTGCCAGTACCCGGGGGGGCTCCTTCTATGGCTACACCTTC | CASTRGGSFYGYTF
TRBJ2-1 | TRBV7-9 | once | NA | TGTGCCAGCAGCCCCCTAGCGCAGAGCTCCTACAATGAGCAGTTCTTC | CASSPLAQSSYNEQFF
TRBJ1-1 | TRBV7-2 | NA | TRBD1 | TGTGCCAGCAGCTTTCGGGACAGCGGAACTGAAGCTTTCTTT | CASSFRDSGTEAFF
TRBJ1-2 | TRBV9 | NA | NA | TGTGCCAGCAGCGTAGCTCAGGGTCCATATGGCTACACCTTC | CASSVAQGPYGYTF
TRBJ1-2 | TRBV5-1 | NA | TRBD1 | TGCGCCAGCAGCTCATGGACAGGGTCTAATGGCTACACCTTC | CASSSWTGSNGYTF
TRBJ1-1 | TRBV5-6 | NA | NA | TGTGCCAGCAGCTTGGGTGGGGGCGGCACTGAAGCTTTCTTT | CASSLGGGGTEAFF
TRBJ2-2 | TRBV27 | once | TRBD2 | TGTGCCAGGAGTTGGGTCCCCGCTCTAGCGGGAGGAAGGACCGGGGAGCTGTTTTTT | CARSWVPALAGGRTGELFF
TRBJ2-7 | TRBV27 | NA | TRBD2 | TGTGCCAGCAGTTTATCTGCGGGAGCCTACGAGCAGTACTTC | CASSLSAGAYEQYF
TRBJ2-3 | TRBV29-1 | NA | NA | TGCAGTATTGAGGCAGACACAGATACGCAGTATTTT | CSIEADTDTQYF
TRBJ2-7 | TRBV5-1 | NA | NA | TGCGCCAGCAGCCCAACGACAGGAGCCTACGAGCAGTACTTC | CASSPTTGAYEQYF
TRBJ2-7 | TRBV19 | NA | TRBD1 | TGTGCCAGTACCCCGGGCGGGACAGGGGACTACGAGCAGTACTTC | CASTPGGTGDYEQYF
TRBJ1-5 | TRBV19 | NA | TRBD1 | TGTGCCAGTAGTTCGCGGGGACAGGGAGCCAGGGGTCAGCCCCAGCATTTT | CASSSRGQGARGQPQHF
TRBJ2-3 | TRBV5-1 | NA | TRBD1 | TGCGCCAGCAGCAGGGGGCAGGGAACAGATACGCAGTATTTT | CASSRGQGTDTQYF
TRBJ2-7 | TRBV11-2 | NA | TRBD1 | TGTGCCAGCAGCTTCGGACAGGGATCCTACGAGCAGTACTTC | CASSFGQGSYEQYF
TRBJ1-1 | TRBV19 | NA | TRBD1 | TGTGCCAGTAGTATATGGGACAGGGGGGACACTGAAGCTTTCTTT | CASSIWDRGDTEAFF
TRBJ1-1 | TRBV5-1 | NA | NA | TGCGCCAGCAGCTTAGCAGGGGAAGTTGAAGCTTTCTTT | CASSLAGEVEAFF
TRBJ2-5 | TRBV20-1 | NA | NA | TGCAGTGCTAGCTCGAGGGAGACCCAGTACTTC | CSASSRETQYF
TRBJ1-5 | TRBV29-1 | NA | NA | TGCAGCGTTGTGGAGGGTCAGAGGAATCAGCCCCAGCATTTT | CSVVEGQRNQPQHF
TRBJ2-1 | TRBV9 | once | TRBD2 | TGTGCCAGCAGCCCCAGGACTAGCGACGAGCAGTTCTTC | CASSPRTSDEQFF